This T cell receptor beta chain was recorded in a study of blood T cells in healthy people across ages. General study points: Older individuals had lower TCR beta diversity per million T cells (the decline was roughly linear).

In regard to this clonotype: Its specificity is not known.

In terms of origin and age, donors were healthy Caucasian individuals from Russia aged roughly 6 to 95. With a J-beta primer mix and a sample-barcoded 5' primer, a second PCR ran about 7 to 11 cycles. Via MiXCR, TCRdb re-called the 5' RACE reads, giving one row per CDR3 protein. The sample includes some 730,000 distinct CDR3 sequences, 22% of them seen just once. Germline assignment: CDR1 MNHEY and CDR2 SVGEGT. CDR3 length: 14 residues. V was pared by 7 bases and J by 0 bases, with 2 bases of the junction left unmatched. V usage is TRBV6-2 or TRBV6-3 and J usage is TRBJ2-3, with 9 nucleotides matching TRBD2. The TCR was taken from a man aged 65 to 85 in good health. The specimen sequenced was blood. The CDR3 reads CASTLAGSTDTQYF. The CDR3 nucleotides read TGTGCCAGCACGCTAGCGGGGAGCACAGATACGCAGTATTTT.